These 17 T cell receptor beta chains came from one sample sequenced in a study of response to subunit inactivated influenza vaccine. TCRdb redid the calling of the RT-PCR reads with MiXCR, one entry per CDR3 protein. The profile covers 400,000 to 650,000 distinct CDR3 sequences, with approximately 7.3% appearing a single time and around 13% taken by the ten largest. The sequences come from PBMCs from blood, collected 23 to 25 months after vaccination. These TCRs come from a man between 50 and 70 years old who received an inactivated influenza vaccine.

This rearrangement joins TRBV7-8 to TRBJ2-7, with a possible D match to TRBD2 (5 bases). The CDR3 spans 14 residues. Germline CDR1 SGHVS, CDR2 FQNEAQ. Trimming left V 4 bases short and J 2 bases short, with 12 bases between. CDR3 region: CASSYYLGTYEQYF. As DNA, the CDR3 is TGTGCCAGCAGCTACTACCTCGGGACCTACGAGCAGTACTTC.

This clonotype was detected only a few times. V and J are TRBV24-1 and TRBJ2-5, with a weak D call TRBD2 (5 bases). The CDR3 has 14 amino acids. Trimming took 0 bases from V and 3 from J, leaving 7 bases between them. In germline, CDR1 is KGHDR, CDR2 SFDVKD. CDR3 residues: CATSDLAGEETQYF. Written as DNA, the CDR3 is TGTGCCACCAGTGATTTGGCCGGGGAAGAGACCCAGTACTTC.

This clonotype was recorded a few times. The J gene is TRBJ1-3, the V gene TRBV28; D is uncertain. The germline V and J ends were trimmed by 6 bases and 4 bases, with 7 bases remaining between them. The CDR3 length is 12 residues. Germline CDR1 and CDR2: MDHEN and SYDVKM. This CDR3 reads CASSIRGNTIYF. The CDR3 nucleotides are TGTGCCAGCAGCATACGGGGAAACACCATATATTTT. Based on the CDR3 plus reference TRBV28 and TRBJ1-3, the full variable domain is DVKVTQSSRYLVKRTGEKVFLECVQDMDHENMFWYRQDPGLGLRLIYFSYDVKMKEKGDIPEGYSVSREKKERFSLILESASTNQTSMYLCASSIRGNTIYFGEGSWLTVV.

This clonotype was seen repeatedly, ten times or more. This chain joins TRBV15 and TRBJ2-4; D may match TRBD1 or TRBD2 (5 bases each). CDR3 size: 20 residues. Per germline, CDR1 LNHNV and CDR2 YYDKDF (reference sequence). The germline V and J ends were trimmed by 0 bases and 0 bases, with 21 bases remaining between them. CDR3 in amino acids: CATSRDRDEDRAIAKNIQYF. CDR3 bases: TGTGCCACCAGCAGAGATCGGGACGAAGACAGAGCCATAGCCAAAAACATTCAGTACTTC. Filled out from reference TRBV15 and TRBJ2-4, the complete variable domain reads DAMVIQNPRYQVTQFGKPVTLSCSQTLNHNVMYWYQQKSSQAPKLLFHYYDKDFNNEADTPDNFQSRRPNTSFCFLDIRSPGLGDTAMYLCATSRDRDEDRAIAKNIQYFGAGTRLSVL.

This clonotype was seen more than once but under ten times. The chain joins TRBV5-4 to TRBJ2-1, with TRBD1 identical over 9 bases. The CDR3 runs to 17 residues. V was clipped by 6 bases and J by 4 bases; unmatched bases: 14. Germline CDR1 and CDR2: SGHNT and YYREEE (reference sequence). The CDR3: CASNSLSGTGSYNEQFF. As DNA, the CDR3 is TGTGCCAGCAACTCACTTTCCGGGACAGGGTCTTACAATGAGCAGTTCTTC.

This clonotype was seen a few times. This chain uses TRBV30 with TRBJ2-1, with no clear D. Looked up from germline, CDR1 is GTSNPN and CDR2 is SVGIG (reference sequence). The CDR3 length is 13 residues. Trimming took off 0 bases at V and 3 bases at J, with 6 bases between the two ends. The CDR3 coding sequence is TGTGCCTGGAGTGTATCTCTCTACAATGAGCAGTTCTTC. Its translation is CAWSVSLYNEQFF.

The gene calls are TRBV19 and TRBJ2-1; weak D call: TRBD2 (6 bases). Germline CDR1 is LNHDA and CDR2 is SQIVND (reference sequence). This CDR3 has 16 amino acids. The V gene lost 0 bases and the J gene lost 2 bases, with 11 bases spanning the gap. CDR3 DNA: TGTGCCAGTAGTATAGATATCGGAGGGGCCTACAATGAGCAGTTCTTC. The encoded protein is CASSIDIGGAYNEQFF.

V gene TRBV27 combines with J gene TRBJ2-2, with D possibly being TRBD2 (5 bases). The germline V and J ends were trimmed by 7 bases and 1 base, with 16 bases remaining between them. Germline V gives CDR1 MNHEY, CDR2 SMNVEV (reference sequence). The CDR3 extends over 16 amino acids. For the CDR3, the DNA is TGTGCCAGCAAGGTCCGGCTAGCAGAGAACACCGGGGAGCTGTTTTTT. Encoded protein: CASKVRLAENTGELFF.

About this clonotype: With a much larger clone just one base away, this may be a read error. The genes are TRBV20-1 and TRBJ2-3, with TRBD2 matching over 12 bases. Losses at the gene ends were 5 bases for V and 4 bases for J; bases not matched to a gene: 13. The length of the CDR3 is 17 residues. Per the germline V gene, CDR1 is DFQATT and CDR2 is SNEGSKA (reference sequence). The CDR3 sequence is CSAPSSGRAGSADTQYF. The CDR3 nucleotides read TGCAGTGCTCCTTCTAGCGGGAGGGCCGGTTCAGCAGATACGCAGTATTTT.

The chain combines TRBV20-1 with TRBJ2-7; 10 nucleotides agree with TRBD1. V gave up 6 bases and J gave up 3 bases; unmatched junction bases: 8. Germline assignment: CDR1 DFQATT and CDR2 SNEGSKA (reference sequence). This CDR3 region has 14 residues. The CDR3 spells CSAVRTGGIYEQYF. CDR3 coding DNA: TGCAGTGCCGTCAGGACAGGGGGTATCTACGAGCAGTACTTC.

J is TRBJ2-1 and V is TRBV3-1, with D possibly matching TRBD1 (5 bases). CDR1 and CDR2 from the germline V gene are LGHDT and YNNKEL (reference sequence). The CDR3 runs to 14 residues. Between the trimmed V and J ends, which lost 3 bases and 4 bases, there was a span of 10 bases. In DNA, the CDR3 is TGTGCCAGCAGCCAGGGTAGGGGTTACAATGAGCAGTTCTTC. Amino acids: CASSQGRGYNEQFF.

The chain employs TRBV4-3 and TRBJ2-1, with 10 bases matching TRBD2. CDR3 length: 17 residues. The germline V gene encodes CDR1 LGHNA and CDR2 YSLEER. V trimming: 0 bases; J trimming: 5 bases; junction bases outside the gene matches: 7. The CDR3 DNA reads TGCGCCAGCAGCCAAGATCTGTGGACTAGCGGACACAATGAGCAGTTCTTC. This sequence encodes CASSQDLWTSGHNEQFF.

The rearrangement joins TRBV7-9 to TRBJ1-3; no definite D call. Germline V CDR1 and CDR2: SEHNR, FQNEAQ (reference sequence). Trimming took off 5 bases at V and 0 bases at J, with 14 bases between the two ends. The CDR3 contains 16 residues. The CDR3 nucleotides are TGTGCCAGCAGCCCTGACTCGTACCTCTCTGGAAACACCATATATTTT. It encodes CASSPDSYLSGNTIYF.

J is TRBJ2-7 and V is TRBV20-1, with 7 bases that match TRBD2. J lost 9 bases, V lost 5 bases, and 16 bases had no gene match. The CDR3 sequence is 14 residues long. Germline V gene data show CDR1 as DFQATT and CDR2 as SNEGSKA (reference sequence). The CDR3 reads CSAHTSLAPGRQYF. The DNA of the CDR3 is TGCAGTGCTCACACATCACTAGCGCCCGGGAGGCAGTACTTC.

In this sample, this clonotype turned up many times. J is TRBJ2-7 and V is TRBV7-2; tentative D call: TRBD1 (5 bases). Trimming stripped 1 base from V and 7 bases from J, with 11 bases between. The germline V gene has CDR1 SGHTA and CDR2 FQGNSA. The CDR3 totals 13 residues. The CDR3 sequence is CASSLGGGSEQYF. CDR3 nucleotides: TGTGCCAGCAGCTTAGGGGGCGGATCGGAGCAGTACTTC.

A few counts support this clonotype. The chain recombines TRBV15 with TRBJ2-3; D possibly corresponds to TRBD2 (5 bases). The V and J ends lost 9 bases and 2 bases respectively, with 15 bases between them. From germline, CDR1 is LNHNV and CDR2 YYDKDF (reference sequence). The CDR3 is made up of 14 amino acids. CDR3 sequence (DNA): TGTGCCACGACAACCGGGATAACCACAGATACGCAGTATTTT. Translating gives CATTTGITTDTQYF.

This clonotype was seen more than once but under ten times. The J gene is TRBJ2-5, the V gene TRBV7-9; 11 nucleotides align to TRBD2. The germline V gene has CDR1 SEHNR and CDR2 FQNEAQ (reference sequence). CDR3 length: 16 residues. The ends lost 0 bases at V and 2 bases at J; junction bases unmatched: 2. The CDR3 bases are TGTGCCAGCAGCTTAGCACGACTAGCGGGACAAGAGACCCAGTACTTC. Protein product: CASSLARLAGQETQYF.